Below, one T cell receptor (beta chain) is given with its context. This sample stems from a study of regulatory T cells in long-lasting Graves disease. For TCR beta, libraries came from iRepertoire HTBI primers and Arm-PCR of CDR3 regions. A single record per CDR3 protein comes from TCRdb applying MiXCR to the multiplex PCR reads. Seen here are around 420,000 distinct CDR3 sequences, 14% to 15% observed once, and the top ten hold approximately 7.6%. The CDR3 contains 15 residues. V was cut by 0 bases and J by 4 bases, with 15 bases left in between. The germline CDR1 and CDR2 sequences are DFQATT and SNEGSKA (reference sequence). As to time point: newly diagnosed GD, antithyroid drugs for less than 3 months. Generation of the TCR library employed RNA extracted from PBMCs. Patients with Graves' disease were diagnosed by American Thyroid Association guidelines. This sample was also put to use in a study of T cells in Graves' hyperthyroidism and ophthalmopathy.

The TCR was taken from a woman between 40 and 50 years old with Graves disease. Sequenced here: peripheral blood mononuclear cells (PBMCs), sampled at new diagnosis, from a patient treated with antithyroid drugs. This rearrangement joins TRBV20-1 to TRBJ1-2; no clear D gene. CDR3 in amino acids: CSARDPWRAIYGYTF. CDR3 sequence (DNA): TGCAGTGCTAGAGATCCTTGGCGGGCCATCTATGGCTACACCTTC.